The clone carrying this T cell receptor (beta chain) was seen more than once but under ten times. Its antigen is not identified. CDR3 length: 15 amino acids. After removal of 8 bases from V and 11 bases from J, the junction contained 17 bases not matched to a gene. Germline values: CDR1 SNHLY, CDR2 FYNNEI. The PCR had 60 Vbeta and 13 Jbeta primers. Method: immunoSEQ multiplex PCR; TCRdb's copy keeps in-frame clones and lacks some. The sample has approximately 210,000 clones; over 80% are singletons. This specimen belongs to a study of cytomegalovirus exposure and HLA in healthy donors. Study-wide results and limits: A list of roughly 160 TCR beta chains associated with cytomegalovirus was given.

The sequence was collected from a young man in good health and CMV-seronegative. The sample taken for sequencing was PBMCs. V and J are TRBV2 and TRBJ2-5; 10 nucleotides agree with TRBD2. Here the CDR3 DNA reads TGTGCCAGCCGCCAAGCCTCAGCGGGAGGGAGAGAGCAGTACTTC. Translation: CASRQASAGGREQYF.